The next 4 T cell receptor beta chains were all read from a single sample in a study of cytotoxic CD8 clonotypes in ibrutinib-treated CLL. This table comes from immunoSEQ multiplex PCR, and its TCRdb copy is limited to in-frame clones, with some not included. This table holds approximately 280,000 clones, approximately 76% found once. Material: PBMCs, obtained at disease progression, from a patient treated with ibrutinib. The receptors derive from a human donor with chronic lymphocytic leukemia.

The chain combines TRBV28 with TRBJ1-1, with D tentatively TRBD1 (6 bases). The V gene's germline CDR1 is MDHEN and CDR2 SYDVKM. The CDR3 extends over 14 amino acids. V gave up 2 bases and J gave up 5 bases, with 12 bases separating them. The CDR3 loop is CASSLASRGTEAFF. For the CDR3, the DNA is TGTGCCAGCAGTTTAGCTTCGAGGGGGACTGAAGCTTTCTTT.

This rearrangement joins TRBV27 to TRBJ2-7, with 9 positions matching TRBD1. The CDR3 loop spans 16 amino acids. Germline V gives CDR1 MNHEY, CDR2 SMNVEV (reference sequence). The V segment lost 4 bases and the J segment 1 base; nucleotides outside the gene matches: 8. As DNA, the CDR3 is TGTGCCAGCAGTTCACTGAAGACAGGGGGATCCTACGAGCAGTACTTC. As protein: CASSSLKTGGSYEQYF.

The chain has TRBV4-3 and TRBJ2-5; possibly TRBD2 for D (5 bases). The CDR3 runs to 12 residues. The V gene lost 4 bases and the J gene lost 5 bases, with 8 bases spanning the gap. Germline-derived CDR1 and CDR2 are LGHNA and YSLEER. The CDR3 nucleotides are TGCGCCAGCAGCCGGACTGGGGAGACCCAGTACTTC. Its translation is CASSRTGETQYF.

The rearrangement links TRBV5-1 to TRBJ2-3; 10 nucleotides align to TRBD1. The CDR3 runs 14 residues. Unmatched junction bases numbered 4, after V lost 4 bases and J lost 5 bases. Germline CDR1 and CDR2: SGHRS and YFSETQ. CDR3: CASSLWTGGDTQYF. The CDR3 nucleotides read TGCGCCAGCAGCCTATGGACAGGGGGAGATACGCAGTATTTT.